This TCR beta chain is drawn from a study of blood T cell repertoires in COVID-19. Background on the study: Sites in the United States, Italy and Spain provided acute and convalescent COVID-19 samples.

Authors' data handling: Amplification of reference gene primers provided the estimated nucleated cell counts. The data were produced by immunoSEQ multiplex PCR, yet TCRdb's version contains in-frame clones alone and is incomplete. V, J and clone size were drawn from that table, and D and trimming were deduced from the DNA. The data contain about 300,000 clones, roughly nine tenths of them singletons. Trimming removed 5 bases from V and 1 base from J, with 14 bases in between. CDR1 and CDR2 from the germline V gene are SQVTM and ANQGSEA. The CDR3 runs to 14 residues. V gene TRBV29-1 combines with J gene TRBJ1-1, with no clear D. This receptor was obtained from a man younger than 35 who had recovered from COVID-19. Material for sequencing was peripheral blood. The CDR3 DNA is TGCAGCGTTAGTTGGGGAGGAGGGAACACTGAAGCTTTCTTT. Translation: CSVSWGGGNTEAFF.